Presented here are 17 T cell receptor beta chains from one specimen sequenced in a study of T cell repertoires in cytomegalovirus infection. TCRdb redid the calling of the reads with MiXCR, one entry per CDR3 protein. The data hold over 300,000 distinct CDR3 sequences, with roughly 16% observed a single time. Input material: PBMCs. The receptors derive from a human donor in good health (CMV status not recorded). Some clones in this sample may be carry-over from other donors' samples.

In this sample, this clonotype turned up many times. This chain joins TRBV19 and TRBJ2-7, with D perhaps assigned TRBD1 or TRBD2 (6 bases each). This CDR3 region has 16 residues. Germline-derived CDR1 and CDR2 are LNHDA and SQIVND (reference sequence). Deletions cut 3 bases from V and 0 bases from J, with 15 bases between. This CDR3 reads CASSMREGGSSYEQYF. CDR3 sequence (DNA): TGTGCCAGTAGTATGCGCGAAGGGGGGAGCTCCTACGAGCAGTACTTC.

This clonotype showed up many times. The V and J genes are TRBV7-2 and TRBJ2-2; 7 positions match TRBD1. CDR1 is SGHTA and CDR2 is FQGNSA in the germline V gene. There are 16 residues in the CDR3. V was clipped by 5 bases and J by 6 bases; unmatched bases: 12. Here the CDR3 reads CASSTRDRARSGELFF. CDR3 nucleotide sequence: TGTGCCAGCAGCACCCGAGACAGGGCGAGGTCCGGGGAGCTGTTTTTT.

This clonotype showed up many times. The chain recombines TRBV7-2 with TRBJ2-7; no firm D call. This CDR3 spans 13 amino acids. Trimming stripped 1 base from V and 3 bases from J, with 7 bases between. Germline CDR1 is SGHTA and CDR2 is FQGNSA. In DNA form, the CDR3 reads TGTGCCAGCAGCTTAGAACCTGACTACGAGCAGTACTTC. Translated, it gives CASSLEPDYEQYF.

This clonotype was observed a handful of times. The chain has TRBV9 and TRBJ2-6; 8 bases line up with TRBD2. Unmatched junction bases numbered 6, after V lost 0 bases and J lost 4 bases. The germline CDR1 and CDR2 sequences are SGDLS and YYNGEE. This CDR3 has 17 residues. The CDR3 spells CASSVATGGFGANVLTF. The CDR3 bases are TGTGCCAGCAGCGTAGCTACGGGGGGGTTCGGGGCCAACGTCCTGACTTTC.

This clonotype was counted ten times or more. The J gene is TRBJ1-2, the V gene TRBV7-9, with D uncertain. Germline lookup yields CDR1 SEHNR and CDR2 FQNEAQ (reference sequence). With 1 base removed from V and 8 bases from J, the gap between germline ends came to 14 bases. The CDR3 loop spans 14 amino acids. The DNA of the CDR3 is TGTGCCAGCAGCTTAGGAGGAGCTTTCGGGGGCTACACCTTC. As protein: CASSLGGAFGGYTF.

This clonotype was found a few times. The rearrangement joins TRBV12-3 or TRBV12-4 to TRBJ2-1; a possible D gene is TRBD2 (7 bases). Trimming removed 6 bases at V and 10 bases at J, with 16 bases between. This CDR3 is built from 13 residues. The CDR3 region is CASSQGGGLEQFF. The CDR3 DNA is TGTGCCAGCAGCCAGGGCGGGGGCCTGGAGCAGTTCTTC.

This clonotype was counted many times. The chain combines TRBV2 with TRBJ1-5; no definite D call. V was cut by 3 bases and J by 7 bases, with 19 bases left in between. The CDR3 is made up of 16 amino acids. The germline gives CDR1 SNHLY, CDR2 FYNNEI. In DNA, the CDR3 is TGTGCCAGCAGTGAGCGGAGGGCCCAAGGTGAGCAGCCCCAGCATTTT. This gives the protein CASSERRAQGEQPQHF.

This clonotype was recorded at least ten times. CDR3 in amino acids: CASTAEWGPVRYGYTF. CDR3 nucleotide sequence: TGTGCCAGTACCGCCGAATGGGGACCCGTTCGCTATGGCTACACCTTC. The chain employs TRBV19 and TRBJ1-2, with D maybe TRBD1 (5 bases). With 7 bases removed from V and 4 bases from J, the gap between germline ends came to 22 bases. The germline CDR1 and CDR2 sequences are LNHDA and SQIVND (reference sequence). This CDR3 is built from 16 residues.

V usage is TRBV6-5 and J usage is TRBJ1-5, with a tentative D call TRBD1 (5 bases). The CDR3 is made up of 14 amino acids. CDR1 MNHEY and CDR2 SVGAGI come from the germline V gene. Trimming took 6 bases from V and 5 from J, leaving 14 bases between them. The CDR3 loop is CASRRGVGDQPQHF. The CDR3 DNA follows: TGTGCCAGCAGGCGCGGGGTGGGGGATCAGCCCCAGCATTTT.

This clonotype showed up just a few times. CDR3 nucleotides: TGTGCCAGCAGCGCCGTCGGTAGCTGGGTGGGGTACAATGAGCAGTTCTTC. Its protein product is CASSAVGSWVGYNEQFF. V and J are TRBV11-2 and TRBJ2-1; D not resolved. The V end was cut by 5 bases, the J end by 4 bases, with 21 bases between. Germline CDR1 SGHAT, CDR2 FQNNGV. The CDR3 has 17 amino acids. The variable domain in full, completed from reference TRBV11-2 and TRBJ2-1, reads EAGVAQSPRYKIIEKRQSVAFWCNPISGHATLYWYQQILGQGPKLLIQFQNNGVVDDSQLPKDRFSAERLKGVDSTLKIQPAKLEDSAVYLCASSAVGSWVGYNEQFFGPGTRLTVL.

This clonotype was detected only a few times. This sequence joins TRBV12-3 or TRBV12-4 and TRBJ1-6; D is ambiguous. Trimming cost V 3 bases and J 5 bases, with 11 bases left between them. CDR3 size: 15 residues. This chain's CDR3 is CASSLEGLNNSPLHF. CDR3 DNA sequence: TGTGCCAGCAGTTTGGAGGGATTAAATAATTCACCCCTCCACTTT.

This clonotype was seen repeatedly, ten times or more. This chain joins TRBV5-4 and TRBJ2-7; 12 nucleotides match TRBD2. Germline CDR1 is SGHNT and CDR2 is YYREEE (reference sequence). CDR3 length equals 17 residues. V lost 4 bases, J lost 2 bases, and 10 bases stayed unmatched. CDR3 loop: CASSEQRLAGATYEQYF. CDR3 DNA sequence: TGTGCCAGCAGCGAACAACGACTAGCGGGGGCAACCTACGAGCAGTACTTC.

The table lists this clonotype with many counts. CDR3 residues: CASSMMGEWDTQYF. The CDR3 DNA reads TGTGCCAGTAGTATGATGGGGGAATGGGATACGCAGTATTTT. This sequence joins TRBV19 and TRBJ2-3; the D call may be TRBD1 or TRBD2 (5 bases each). The CDR3 totals 14 residues. V gave up 3 bases and J gave up 6 bases, with 13 bases separating them. The germline V gene has CDR1 LNHDA and CDR2 SQIVND (reference sequence).

This clonotype was found many times. V is TRBV5-4 and J is TRBJ1-4, with D unresolved. V dropped 4 bases and J dropped 5 bases, with 15 bases sitting between them. This CDR3 has 15 residues. CDR1 is SGHNT and CDR2 is YYREEE in the germline V gene (reference sequence). The CDR3 sequence is CASSLRTDQNEKLFF. The CDR3 nucleotides read TGTGCCAGCAGCCTACGTACCGACCAAAATGAAAAACTGTTTTTT.

This clonotype was detected ten times or more. The chain recombines TRBV7-6 with TRBJ1-1, with a weak D call TRBD1 (5 bases). The CDR3 consists of 14 residues. Germline assignment: CDR1 SGHVS and CDR2 FNYEAQ. Trimming shortened V by 3 bases and J by 6 bases, and 14 bases separated the two germline ends. CDR3 sequence reads: CASSLILGVSEAFF. CDR3 sequence (DNA): TGTGCCAGCAGCTTGATCCTGGGGGTATCTGAAGCTTTCTTT. The full variable domain, rest sourced from reference TRBV7-6 and TRBJ1-1, is GAGVSQSPRYKVTKRGQDVALRCDPISGHVSLYWYRQALGQGPEFLTYFNYEAQQDKSGLPNDRFSAERPEGSISTLTIQRTEQRDSAMYRCASSLILGVSEAFFGQGTRLTVV.

This clonotype was counted between two and nine times. This sequence joins TRBV18 and TRBJ2-2; D is uncertain. This CDR3 is built from 15 residues. Deletions cut 2 bases from V and 1 base from J, with 8 bases between. Germline lookup yields CDR1 KGHSH and CDR2 LQKENI. DNA for the CDR3: TGTGCCAGCTCACCAATGAGACAGAACACCGGGGAGCTGTTTTTT. Protein sequence: CASSPMRQNTGELFF.

A few counts support this clonotype. The chain combines TRBV6-5 with TRBJ1-1, with unresolved D. Germline loops: CDR1 MNHEY, CDR2 SVGAGI. Trimming removed 0 bases from V and 1 base from J, with 9 bases in between. This CDR3 is 15 amino acids long. CDR3 loop: CASSYSIGRNTEAFF. The CDR3, as DNA: TGTGCCAGCAGTTACTCGATCGGAAGGAACACTGAAGCTTTCTTT.